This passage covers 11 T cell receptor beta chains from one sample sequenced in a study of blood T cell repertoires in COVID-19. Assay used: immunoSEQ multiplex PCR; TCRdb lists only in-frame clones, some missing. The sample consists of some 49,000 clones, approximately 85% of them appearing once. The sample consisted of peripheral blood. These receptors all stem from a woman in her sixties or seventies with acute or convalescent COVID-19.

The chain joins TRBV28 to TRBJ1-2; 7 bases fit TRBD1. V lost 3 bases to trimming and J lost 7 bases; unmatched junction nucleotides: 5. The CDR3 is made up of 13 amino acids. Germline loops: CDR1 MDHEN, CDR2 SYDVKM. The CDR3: CASSLPGGGGYTF. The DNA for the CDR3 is TGTGCCAGCAGTTTGCCAGGGGGAGGTGGCTACACCTTC.

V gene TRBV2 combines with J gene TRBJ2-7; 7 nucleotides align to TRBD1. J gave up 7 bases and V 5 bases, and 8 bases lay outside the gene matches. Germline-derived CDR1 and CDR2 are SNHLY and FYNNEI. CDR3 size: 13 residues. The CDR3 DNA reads TGTGCCAGCAGTAGACAGGGAACGGGTGAGCAGTACTTC. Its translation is CASSRQGTGEQYF.

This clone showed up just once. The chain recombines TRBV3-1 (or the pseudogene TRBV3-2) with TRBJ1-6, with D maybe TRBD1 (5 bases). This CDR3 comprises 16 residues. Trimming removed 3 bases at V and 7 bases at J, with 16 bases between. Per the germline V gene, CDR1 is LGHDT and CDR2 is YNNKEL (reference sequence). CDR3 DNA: TGTGCCAGCAGCCACGCTCCGGGACTAGTCAATTCACCCCTCCACTTT. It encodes CASSHAPGLVNSPLHF.

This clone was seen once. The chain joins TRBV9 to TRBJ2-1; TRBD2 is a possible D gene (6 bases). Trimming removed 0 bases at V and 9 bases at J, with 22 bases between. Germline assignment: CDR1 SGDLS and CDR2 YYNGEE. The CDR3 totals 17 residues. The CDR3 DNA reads TGTGCCAGCAGCGTAGGCACTAGCCAACGTCTTGGCGGTGAGCAGTTCTTC. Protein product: CASSVGTSQRLGGEQFF.

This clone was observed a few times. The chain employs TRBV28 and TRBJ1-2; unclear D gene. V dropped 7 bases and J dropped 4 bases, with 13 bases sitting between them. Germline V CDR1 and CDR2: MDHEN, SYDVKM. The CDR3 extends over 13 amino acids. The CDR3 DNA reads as TGTGCCAGCATAATACCGGGAACCTATGGCTACACCTTC. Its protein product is CASIIPGTYGYTF.

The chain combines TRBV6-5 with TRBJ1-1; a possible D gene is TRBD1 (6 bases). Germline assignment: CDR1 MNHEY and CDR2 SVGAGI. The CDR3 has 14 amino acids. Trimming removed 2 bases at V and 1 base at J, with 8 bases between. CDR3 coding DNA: TGTGCCAGCAGTTACACGGACAGGAACACTGAAGCTTTCTTT. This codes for CASSYTDRNTEAFF.

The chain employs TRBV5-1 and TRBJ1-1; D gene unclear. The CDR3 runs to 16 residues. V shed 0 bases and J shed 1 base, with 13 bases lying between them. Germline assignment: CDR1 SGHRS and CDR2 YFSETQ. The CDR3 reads CASSLVTFQTNTEAFF. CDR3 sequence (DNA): TGCGCCAGCAGCTTGGTGACATTTCAAACGAACACTGAAGCTTTCTTT.

CDR3 amino acids: CAWSKLAGYNEQFF. CDR3 sequence (DNA): TGTGCCTGGAGTAAGCTAGCGGGTTACAATGAGCAGTTCTTC. The chain employs TRBV30 and TRBJ2-1, with 8 bases that match TRBD2. Germline-derived CDR1 and CDR2 are GTSNPN and SVGIG (reference sequence). V was clipped by 2 bases and J by 4 bases; unmatched bases: 4. The length of the CDR3 is 14 residues.

CDR3 in DNA: TGCGCCAGCAGCCAAGATCAGTGGGCCCCCCAGGGTTCACCCCTCCACTTT. This encodes CASSQDQWAPQGSPLHF. The rearrangement uses TRBV4-1 and TRBJ1-6; D possibly corresponds to TRBD1 (5 bases). Germline CDR1 is MGHRA and CDR2 is YSYEKL. V lost 0 bases, J lost 9 bases, and 18 bases lay in between. The CDR3 consists of 17 residues.

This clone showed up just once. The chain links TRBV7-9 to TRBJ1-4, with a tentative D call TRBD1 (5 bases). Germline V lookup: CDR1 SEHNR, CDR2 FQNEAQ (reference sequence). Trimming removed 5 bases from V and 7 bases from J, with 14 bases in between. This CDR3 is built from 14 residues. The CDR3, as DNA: TGTGCCAGCAGCGTAGGGGCAGAGGGTGAAAAACTGTTTTTT. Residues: CASSVGAEGEKLFF.

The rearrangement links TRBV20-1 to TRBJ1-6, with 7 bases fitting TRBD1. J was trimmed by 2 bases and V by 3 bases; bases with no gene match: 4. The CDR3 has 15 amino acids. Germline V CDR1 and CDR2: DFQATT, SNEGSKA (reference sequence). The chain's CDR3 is CSASTGATYNSPLHF. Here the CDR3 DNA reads TGCAGTGCTAGTACAGGGGCCACCTATAATTCACCCCTCCACTTT.